This TCR beta chain was identified in a study of metastatic and nonmetastatic thyroid tumors (dated by TCRdb to the early 2020s). Notes on the research overall: The researchers compared repertoires between peripheral blood samples and tumor or nodule tissue samples from patients with malignant or benign thyroid disease. Overall results and qualifications from the work: In both blood and tumor samples, malignant tumors were reported to have significantly higher TCR beta diversity than benign nodules.

No treatment had been received by any patient before thyroid surgery. Patient clinical samples collected from about 2012 to 2019 were retrospectively analysed using T-cell receptor beta sequencing. Libraries were made using PCR. The instrument was an Illumina HiSeq 4000. High-throughput sequencing was used to profile the TCR beta-chain CDR3 region of each patient. The study's processing was this. CDR3 differences across clinicopathological groups were used to build a classifier for discriminating distant-metastatic papillary thyroid cancer patients. The Shannon index was used to assess repertoire diversity, and the Morisita-Horn index was used to assess tumor-blood repertoire similarity. The raw public reads went through TCRdb reprocessing: fastp at Q25, MiXCR clone calling, in-frame beta chains kept. TCRdb's processing, not the authors', yielded these V and J calls. The sample table records about 21,000 clones; 15% to 20% of these occur just once. Over 20% of the sample comes from the top ten.

This clone was counted ten times or more. This receptor's antigen is unknown. No much larger clone is present one base from it, and per-base qualities are unavailable. The TCR comes from a male donor with papillary thyroid cancer or a benign thyroid nodule (not recorded which). Some clones in this sample may be carry-over from other donors' samples. Specimen: blood.

CDR3 loop: CASSVGGAINTEAFF. The sequenced DNA: TGTGCCAGCAGCGTAGGGGGGGCGATAAACACTGAAGCTTTCTTT. The chain was built from TRBV9 and TRBJ1-1, with TRBD1 perhaps the D gene, on 6 matching bases. From the cysteine through the phenylalanine, the CDR3 covers 15 amino acids. The read is trimmed to its CDR3 DNA, 45 bases read in frame from base 1. V is cut by 0 bases and J by 2 bases, and the space between the germline ends is 11 bases. The germline V gene yields SGDLS for CDR1 and YYNGEE for CDR2.